The 15 T cell receptor beta chains given below trace back to one sample, sequenced in a study of neurological immune-mediated disorders (dated by TCRdb to between 2019 and 2020). The library relied on 5' RACE. Sequenced on an Illumina HiSeq 2500. In TCRdb, the public reads were trimmed at Q25 with fastp and aligned with MiXCR, with productive beta chains retained. Each record represents a unique CDR3 protein, reported with the most common genes and DNA among its rows. This sample lists roughly 80,000 distinct CDR3 sequences; around a tenth were detected once. Jointly, the top ten make up about 1.7% of the sample. Sequenced material: PBMCs. Receptor source: a man in his fifties in good health.

This clonotype was seen many times. V usage is TRBV7-2 and J usage is TRBJ2-3, with 15 bases aligning to TRBD2. The CDR3 spans 18 residues. Germline CDR1 reads SGHTA; CDR2 reads FQGNSA. V lost 4 bases and J lost 0; bases outside the gene matches: 5. This chain's CDR3 is CASSSGLAGGRSTDTQYF. Here the CDR3 DNA reads TGTGCCAGCAGCTCCGGACTAGCGGGGGGGCGAAGCACAGATACGCAGTATTTT.

This clonotype was counted ten times or more. This chain joins TRBV4-2 and TRBJ2-2; 12 positions match TRBD2. V was pared by 0 bases and J by 4 bases, with 15 bases of the junction left unmatched. The CDR3 runs 21 residues. Germline V CDR1 and CDR2: LGHNA, YNFKEQ. The CDR3 protein is CASSQERGRLAGVGGTGELFF. The CDR3, as DNA: TGTGCCAGCAGCCAAGAAAGGGGGAGACTAGCGGGAGTTGGAGGCACCGGGGAGCTGTTTTTT.

This clonotype was counted many times. This sequence joins TRBV29-1 and TRBJ2-5, with D perhaps TRBD1 (6 bases). Trimming took off 5 bases at V and 5 bases at J, with 15 bases between the two ends. This CDR3 region has 13 residues. Looked up from germline, CDR1 is SQVTM and CDR2 is ANQGSEA. The CDR3 nucleotides are TGCAGCGTTAGCCAGGGGATGGGGGAGACCCAGTACTTC. This codes for CSVSQGMGETQYF.

This clonotype was detected ten times or more. J is TRBJ2-3 and V is TRBV4-3, with D perhaps matching TRBD2 (5 bases). The CDR3 sequence is 15 residues long. The V end lost 2 bases, the J end lost 0 bases, and 9 bases lay between the germline ends. From germline, CDR1 is LGHNA and CDR2 YSLEER. The CDR3 is CASSQISGSTDTQYF. The CDR3 coding sequence is TGCGCCAGCAGCCAAATAAGCGGTAGCACAGATACGCAGTATTTT.

In this sample, this clonotype turned up many times. This chain links TRBV2 with TRBJ1-1; D is perhaps TRBD1 (6 bases). Germline V gene data show CDR1 as SNHLY and CDR2 as FYNNEI. The length of the CDR3 is 15 residues. V was pared by 4 bases and J by 5 bases, with 17 bases between. CDR3 sequence: CASSGIQGSGTEAFF. CDR3 sequence (DNA): TGTGCCAGCAGTGGAATACAGGGAAGTGGGACTGAAGCTTTCTTT.

This clonotype was seen at least ten times. In DNA form, the CDR3 reads TGTGCCAGCAGCTTAGCGGGAGGGCCTTACAATGAGCAGTTCTTC. Protein: CASSLAGGPYNEQFF. The chain joins TRBV11-2 to TRBJ2-1; TRBD2 aligns across 8 bases. V trimming: 1 base; J trimming: 4 bases; junction bases outside the gene matches: 3. Germline-derived CDR1 and CDR2 are SGHAT and FQNNGV. The CDR3 spans 15 residues.

This clonotype has at least ten counts. In nucleotides, the CDR3 is TGTGCCAGCTCACCATCGGCCGGGGGCGAGCAGTACTTC. Protein product: CASSPSAGGEQYF. The rearrangement joins TRBV18 to TRBJ2-7, with D possibly being TRBD2 (6 bases). Germline V gene sequence: CDR1 KGHSH, CDR2 LQKENI. V gave up 2 bases and J gave up 6 bases, with 11 bases separating them. The CDR3 has 13 residues.

This clonotype was seen at least ten times. The chain couples TRBV20-1 to TRBJ2-3; D possibly uses TRBD1 or TRBD2 (6 bases each). Trimming stripped 5 bases from V and 0 bases from J, with 15 bases between. CDR3 length: 15 residues. Per germline, CDR1 DFQATT and CDR2 SNEGSKA (reference sequence). The DNA of the CDR3 is TGCAGTGCTGACGGGGGCGGGGTCAGCACAGATACGCAGTATTTT. Its translation is CSADGGGVSTDTQYF.

This clonotype appeared many times. The chain joins TRBV20-1 to TRBJ2-1; TRBD2 agrees at 7 bases. This CDR3 contains 13 residues. Germline CDR1 and CDR2: DFQATT and SNEGSKA (reference sequence). Trimming at V came to 3 bases and at J to 4 bases, leaving 3 bases not matched to a gene. CDR3 nucleotides: TGCAGTGCTAGCCTAGCGGATTACAATGAGCAGTTCTTC. This translates into CSASLADYNEQFF.

This clonotype was counted ten times or more. The chain couples TRBV7-2 to TRBJ2-2, with 8 nucleotides matching TRBD1. V trimming: 1 base; J trimming: 4 bases; junction bases outside the gene matches: 2. The CDR3 totals 15 residues. The V gene's germline CDR1 is SGHTA and CDR2 FQGNSA. DNA for the CDR3: TGTGCCAGCAGCTTAGACAGGGGGAGCACCGGGGAGCTGTTTTTT. It specifies CASSLDRGSTGELFF.

This clonotype was found many times. The V call is TRBV10-3, the J call TRBJ2-7, with 9 positions matching TRBD1. The trim removed 6 bases at V and 5 bases at J, leaving 2 bases unmatched. The CDR3 contains 12 residues. CDR1 is ENHRY, CDR2 SYGVKD, per germline. CDR3 loop: CAIRRTGDEQYF. The CDR3 bases are TGTGCCATCAGACGGACAGGGGACGAGCAGTACTTC.

At least ten counts were recorded for this clonotype. The CDR3 spells CSVRLAGGPDTQYF. CDR3 DNA sequence: TGCAGCGTTCGGTTAGCGGGAGGGCCAGATACGCAGTATTTT. The genes are TRBV29-1 and TRBJ2-3; 11 nucleotides match TRBD2. The CDR3 runs to 14 residues. The J segment lost 4 bases and the V segment lost 5 bases, leaving 5 bases of the junction unmatched. Per the germline V gene, CDR1 is SQVTM and CDR2 is ANQGSEA.

This clonotype was picked up many times. The chain links TRBV4-1 to TRBJ2-6; perhaps TRBD2 as D (6 bases). Trimming stripped 3 bases from V and 0 bases from J, with 15 bases between. The CDR3 runs 18 residues. Germline values: CDR1 MGHRA, CDR2 YSYEKL. CDR3 sequence: CASSQPYGLSSGANVLTF. The CDR3 DNA is TGCGCCAGCAGCCAGCCTTATGGACTAAGCTCTGGGGCCAACGTCCTGACTTTC.

The V call is TRBV20-1, the J call TRBJ2-2; D perhaps matches TRBD2 (6 bases). CDR3 length: 15 residues. Trimming removed 3 bases from V and 0 bases from J, with 11 bases in between. Per the germline V gene, CDR1 is DFQATT and CDR2 is SNEGSKA (reference sequence). CDR3 region: CSASSGGANTGELFF. For the CDR3, the DNA is TGCAGTGCTAGTAGTGGCGGGGCGAACACCGGGGAGCTGTTTTTT.

This rearrangement joins TRBV5-1 to TRBJ1-1; possibly TRBD1 for D (6 bases). CDR3 size: 13 residues. Germline V lookup: CDR1 SGHRS, CDR2 YFSETQ. The germline V and J ends were trimmed by 7 bases and 3 bases, with 13 bases remaining between them. As DNA, the CDR3 is TGCGCCAGCGCCACCAACAGGGACACTGAAGCTTTCTTT. Residues: CASATNRDTEAFF.